A selection of T cell receptor beta chains follows, all from one sample in a study of T-cell reconstitution after alpha-beta-depleted transplantation in children. MiXCR, applied by TCRdb to the PCR reads, yields one record per CDR3 protein. The sample lists more than 250,000 distinct CDR3 sequences; 9.5% to 10% were seen once. The source was PBMCs from the stem cell graft donor, collected from the stem cell graft. Every receptor here comes from a human donor who donated a stem cell graft to a child with SCID. Both conserved end residues are part of each CDR3. The D gene is left open where the match is weak. Clone size, where shown, is once, few, many, or a class for clones that have expanded.

v_call,d_call,j_call,clone_size,cdr3_aa,cdr3_nt
TRBV3-1,TRBD2,TRBJ2-1,.,CASRTSGAHNEQFF,TGTGCCAGCAGGACTAGCGGGGCTCACAATGAGCAGTTCTTC
TRBV12-3/TRBV12-4,.,TRBJ2-5,many,CASSLALLLGRQETQYF,TGTGCCAGCAGTTTAGCGCTCCTTCTGGGGAGGCAAGAGACCCAGTACTTC
TRBV20-1,TRBD1,TRBJ1-5,few,CSAQTGVNQPQHF,TGTAGTGCTCAGACAGGGGTAAATCAGCCCCAGCATTTT
TRBV7-3,TRBD1,TRBJ1-3,few,CASSSPGQGAGNTIYF,TGTGCCAGCAGCTCGCCGGGACAGGGGGCTGGAAACACCATATATTTT
TRBV29-1,.,TRBJ1-2,few,CSVDMGGHGYTF,TGCAGCGTTGATATGGGTGGGCATGGCTACACCTTC
TRBV20-1,.,TRBJ2-1,few,CSARGGQGSHEQFF,TGCAGTGCTCGGGGGGGACAGGGTTCCCATGAGCAGTTCTTC
TRBV4-1,.,TRBJ2-7,few,CASSQVIGSYEQYF,TGCGCCAGCAGCCAAGTAATTGGCTCCTACGAGCAGTACTTC
TRBV27,TRBD1,TRBJ2-1,few,CASKGQGPKQFF,TGTGCCAGCAAGGGACAGGGGCCGAAACAGTTCTTC
TRBV5-4,.,TRBJ1-2,many,CASRDKGTWGYTF,TGTGCCAGCAGAGACAAGGGAACCTGGGGCTACACCTTC
TRBV6-5,.,TRBJ1-1,many,CASSHVAFF,TGTGCCAGCAGTCACGTAGCTTTCTTT
TRBV20-1,TRBD2,TRBJ2-5,.,CSARPPSGVYQETQYF,TGCAGTGCTAGGCCACCTAGCGGGGTGTACCAAGAGACCCAGTACTTC
TRBV6-5,.,TRBJ1-1,many,CASSPAGQGYTEAFF,TGTGCCAGCAGCCCTGCCGGCCAGGGTTACACTGAAGCTTTCTTT
TRBV5-1,.,TRBJ2-1,.,CASSLSGIYNEQFF,TGCGCCAGCAGCTTGTCGGGAATCTACAATGAGCAGTTCTTC
TRBV7-6,.,TRBJ1-4,.,CASSLDYRAGEKLFF,TGTGCCAGCAGCTTAGATTACAGGGCTGGTGAAAAACTGTTTTTT
TRBV20-1,.,TRBJ2-7,.,CSARDVGHGNYEQYF,TGCAGTGCTAGAGACGTCGGGCATGGAAACTACGAGCAGTACTTC
TRBV29-1,.,TRBJ2-7,.,CSVGTDYEQYF,TGCAGCGTCGGGACGGACTACGAGCAGTACTTC
TRBV6-1,TRBD2,TRBJ2-5,.,CASSESLGTMETQYF,TGTGCCAGCAGTGAGTCTCTAGGGACTATGGAGACCCAGTACTTC
TRBV4-2,.,TRBJ1-3,few,CASSQVRMSVSGNTIYF,TGTGCCAGCAGCCAAGTTAGGATGTCAGTCTCTGGAAACACCATATATTTT
TRBV12-3/TRBV12-4,TRBD2,TRBJ2-3,many,CASRGSSGGKDTQYF,TGTGCCAGCAGAGGATCTAGCGGGGGCAAAGATACGCAGTATTTT
TRBV12-3/TRBV12-4,.,TRBJ2-7,.,CASSLDILYEQYF,TGTGCCAGCAGTTTAGACATCCTCTACGAGCAGTACTTC
TRBV10-3,TRBD2,TRBJ2-5,few,CAISQTSGGETQYF,TGTGCCATCAGTCAGACTAGCGGGGGGGAGACCCAGTACTTC
TRBV2,TRBD1,TRBJ1-3,few,CASRRDRGTGNTIYF,TGTGCCAGCCGACGCGACAGGGGTACTGGAAACACCATATATTTT
TRBV4-2,TRBD2,TRBJ2-2,few,CASSPGAGENTGELFF,TGTGCCAGCAGCCCAGGAGCGGGGGAGAACACCGGGGAGCTGTTTTTT
TRBV4-1,.,TRBJ2-3,few,CASKGGGTDTQYF,TGCGCCAGCAAGGGCGGGGGCACAGATACGCAGTATTTT
TRBV12-3/TRBV12-4,.,TRBJ2-2,many,CASSSQGSTGELFF,TGTGCCAGCAGTTCTCAGGGGAGCACCGGGGAGCTGTTTTTT
TRBV10-3,TRBD2,TRBJ2-5,many,CAISGFSGVGETQYF,TGTGCCATCAGTGGTTTCAGCGGGGTTGGGGAGACCCAGTACTTC
TRBV20-1,TRBD1,TRBJ1-2,many,CSASDRAWGYTF,TGCAGTGCTTCAGACAGGGCGTGGGGCTACACCTTC
TRBV19,.,TRBJ1-5,.,CASTLSAIYQPQHF,TGTGCCAGTACGTTATCGGCTATCTATCAGCCCCAGCATTTT
TRBV5-1,.,TRBJ2-3,.,CASSLDRSTQYF,TGCGCCAGCAGCTTGGACCGATCTACGCAGTATTTT
TRBV9,.,TRBJ2-1,many,CASSGQPDSRYNEQFF,TGTGCCAGCAGCGGGCAGCCCGACAGTCGATACAATGAGCAGTTCTTC
TRBV6-5,.,TRBJ2-7,.,CASSYASDYEQYF,TGTGCCAGCAGTTACGCCTCCGACTACGAGCAGTACTTC
TRBV7-6,.,TRBJ2-2,many,CASSLGLNTGELFF,TGTGCCAGCAGCTTAGGCCTTAACACCGGGGAGCTGTTTTTT
TRBV3-1,.,TRBJ1-1,.,CASSQAQPTEAFF,TGTGCCAGCAGCCAAGCCCAACCCACTGAAGCCTTCTTT
TRBV12-3/TRBV12-4,.,TRBJ1-5,many,CASGLSGREDQPQHF,TGTGCCAGCGGCCTCAGCGGGAGAGAAGATCAGCCCCAGCATTTT
TRBV7-2,TRBD1,TRBJ2-3,few,CASSLEGASTDTQYF,TGTGCCAGCAGCTTAGAGGGGGCTTCCACAGATACGCAGTATTTT
TRBV12-3/TRBV12-4,.,TRBJ2-7,.,CASRAGTEASEQYF,TGTGCCAGCAGAGCCGGGACGGAAGCCTCCGAGCAGTACTTC
TRBV7-9,.,TRBJ1-2,few,CASSSLNSEHGYTF,TGTGCCAGCAGCTCCCTTAACTCTGAGCATGGCTACACCTTC
TRBV18,TRBD1,TRBJ2-3,.,CASSPTTGPTDTQYF,TGTGCCAGCTCACCGACGACAGGGCCCACAGATACGCAGTATTTT
TRBV12-3/TRBV12-4,TRBD1,TRBJ1-6,.,CASRGQGGNSPLHF,TGTGCCAGCAGGGGACAGGGTGGGAATTCACCCCTCCACTTT
TRBV7-3,TRBD1,TRBJ1-4,few,CASSEQGAGGNEKLFF,TGTGCCAGCAGCGAACAGGGGGCAGGGGGTAATGAAAAACTGTTTTTT
TRBV18,TRBD1,TRBJ1-5,.,CASSLRTGDSNQPQHF,TGTGCCAGCTCACTGAGGACAGGGGATAGCAATCAGCCCCAGCATTTT
TRBV7-9,.,TRBJ1-6,many,CASSLGALSGTPLHF,TGTGCCAGCAGCTTAGGGGCCCTTAGTGGGACACCCCTCCACTTT
TRBV3-1,.,TRBJ2-1,.,CASSQGYGGQQSYNEQFF,TGTGCCAGCAGCCAGGGCTACGGGGGGCAGCAATCCTACAATGAGCAGTTCTTC